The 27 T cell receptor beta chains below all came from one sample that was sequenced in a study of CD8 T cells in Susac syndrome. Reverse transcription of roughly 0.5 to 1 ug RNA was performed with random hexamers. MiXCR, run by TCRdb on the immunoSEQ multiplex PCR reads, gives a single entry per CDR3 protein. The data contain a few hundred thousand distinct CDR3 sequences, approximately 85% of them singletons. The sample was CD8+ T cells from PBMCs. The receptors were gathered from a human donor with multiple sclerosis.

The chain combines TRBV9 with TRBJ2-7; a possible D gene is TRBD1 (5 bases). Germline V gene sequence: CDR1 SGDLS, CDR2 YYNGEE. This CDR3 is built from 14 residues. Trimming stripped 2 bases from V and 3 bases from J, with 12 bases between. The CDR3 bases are TGTGCCAGCAGCGTTGGGCAGGGCGGCTACGAGCAGTACTTC. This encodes CASSVGQGGYEQYF.

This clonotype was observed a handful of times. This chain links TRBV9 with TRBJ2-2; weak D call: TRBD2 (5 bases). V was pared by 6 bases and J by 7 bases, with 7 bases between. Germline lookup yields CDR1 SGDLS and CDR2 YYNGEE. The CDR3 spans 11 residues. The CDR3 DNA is TGTGCCAGCACCCGGGGCGGGGAGCTGTTTTTT. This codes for CASTRGGELFF. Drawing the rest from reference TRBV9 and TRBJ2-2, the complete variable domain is DSGVTQTPKHLITATGQRVTLRCSPRSGDLSVYWYQQSLDQGLQFLIQYYNGEERAKGNILERFSAQQFPDLHSELNLSSLELGDSALYFCASTRGGELFFGEGSRLTVL.

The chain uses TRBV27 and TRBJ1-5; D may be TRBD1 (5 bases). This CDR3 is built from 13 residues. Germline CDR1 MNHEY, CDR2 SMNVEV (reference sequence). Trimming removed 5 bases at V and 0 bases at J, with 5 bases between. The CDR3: CASSDSSNQPQHF. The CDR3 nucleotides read TGTGCCAGCAGTGACAGTAGCAATCAGCCCCAGCATTTT.

In DNA form, the CDR3 reads TGTGCCAGCAGTTACACCGCGGGAGAAAGGAGCAATGAGCAGTTCTTC. Its translation is CASSYTAGERSNEQFF. V and J are TRBV6-5 and TRBJ2-1; the match to TRBD2 covers 7 bases. Unmatched junction bases numbered 10, after V lost 2 bases and J lost 6 bases. CDR1 and CDR2 from the germline V gene are MNHEY and SVGAGI. This CDR3 is built from 16 residues.

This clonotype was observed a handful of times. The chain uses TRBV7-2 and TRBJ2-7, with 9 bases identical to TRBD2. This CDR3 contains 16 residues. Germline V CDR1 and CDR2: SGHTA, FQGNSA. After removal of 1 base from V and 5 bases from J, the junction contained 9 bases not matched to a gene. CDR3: CASSLGWREGLHEQYF. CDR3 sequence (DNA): TGTGCCAGCAGCTTAGGTTGGCGGGAGGGCCTCCACGAGCAGTACTTC.

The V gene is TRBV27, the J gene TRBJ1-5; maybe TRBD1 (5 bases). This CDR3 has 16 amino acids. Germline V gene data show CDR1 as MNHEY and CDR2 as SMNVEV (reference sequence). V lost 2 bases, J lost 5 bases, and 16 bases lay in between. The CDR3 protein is CASSLGGDGVDQPQHF. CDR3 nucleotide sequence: TGTGCCAGCAGTTTAGGAGGGGATGGAGTCGATCAGCCCCAGCATTTT.

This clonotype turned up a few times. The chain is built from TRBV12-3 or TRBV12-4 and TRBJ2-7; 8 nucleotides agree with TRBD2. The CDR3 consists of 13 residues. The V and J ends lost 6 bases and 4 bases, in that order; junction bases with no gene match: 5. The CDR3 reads CASRPGLVYEQYF. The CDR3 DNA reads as TGTGCCAGCAGGCCGGGACTAGTTTACGAGCAGTACTTC.

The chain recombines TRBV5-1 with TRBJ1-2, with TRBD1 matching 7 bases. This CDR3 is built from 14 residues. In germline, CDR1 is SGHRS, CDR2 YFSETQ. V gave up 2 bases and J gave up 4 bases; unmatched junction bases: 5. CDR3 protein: CASSLTGASYGYTF. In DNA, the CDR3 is TGCGCCAGCAGCTTAACAGGGGCCAGCTATGGCTACACCTTC.

CDR3 loop: CASTASGIYNEQFF. The CDR3 bases are TGTGCCAGCACTGCCAGCGGGATCTACAATGAGCAGTTCTTC. This chain uses TRBV27 with TRBJ2-1; the match to TRBD2 covers 7 bases. Germline V lookup: CDR1 MNHEY, CDR2 SMNVEV (reference sequence). The CDR3 runs 14 residues. Trimming removed 7 bases from V and 3 bases from J; junction bases left unmatched: 6.

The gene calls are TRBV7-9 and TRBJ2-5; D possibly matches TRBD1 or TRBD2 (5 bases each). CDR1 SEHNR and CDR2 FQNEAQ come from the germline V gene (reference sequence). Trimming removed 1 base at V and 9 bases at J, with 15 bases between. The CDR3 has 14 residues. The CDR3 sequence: CASSLDLGASPQYF. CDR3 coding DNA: TGTGCCAGCAGCTTAGACCTCGGGGCTTCCCCCCAGTACTTC.

This CDR3 reads CASSLNRGRPGELFF. In DNA form, the CDR3 reads TGTGCCAGCAGTTTAAACAGGGGACGACCCGGGGAGCTGTTTTTT. The chain recombines TRBV27 with TRBJ2-2; 7 bases line up with TRBD1. The CDR3 extends over 15 amino acids. V lost 2 bases and J lost 6; bases outside the gene matches: 6. Germline V gene sequence: CDR1 MNHEY, CDR2 SMNVEV (reference sequence).

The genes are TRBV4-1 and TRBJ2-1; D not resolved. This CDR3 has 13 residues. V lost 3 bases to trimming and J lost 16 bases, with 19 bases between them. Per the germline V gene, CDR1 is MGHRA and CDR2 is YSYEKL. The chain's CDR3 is CASSQEPHNNLFF. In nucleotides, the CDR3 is TGCGCCAGCAGCCAGGAACCGCACAACAATTTATTCTTC.

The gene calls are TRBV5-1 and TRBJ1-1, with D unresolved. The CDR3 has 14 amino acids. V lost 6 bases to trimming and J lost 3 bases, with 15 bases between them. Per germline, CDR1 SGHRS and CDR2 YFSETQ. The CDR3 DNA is TGCGCCAGCATGGCAACCATCCGGGACACTGAAGCTTTCTTT. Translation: CASMATIRDTEAFF.

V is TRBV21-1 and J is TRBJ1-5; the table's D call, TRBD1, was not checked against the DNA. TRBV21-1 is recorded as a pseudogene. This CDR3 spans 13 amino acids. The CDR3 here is CASTQGDNQPQHF. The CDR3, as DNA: TGTGCCAGCACTCAGGGGGACAATCAGCCCCAGCATTTT.

CDR3 bases: TGCGCCACCTATTCGGGGCTAGCGGGAAAGCAGAGTGAGCAGTTCTTC. Encoded protein: CATYSGLAGKQSEQFF. The chain uses TRBV5-1 and TRBJ2-1; 9 positions match TRBD2. The J segment lost 9 bases and the V segment lost 9 bases, leaving 19 bases of the junction unmatched. CDR1 is SGHRS and CDR2 is YFSETQ in the germline V gene. The CDR3 consists of 16 residues.

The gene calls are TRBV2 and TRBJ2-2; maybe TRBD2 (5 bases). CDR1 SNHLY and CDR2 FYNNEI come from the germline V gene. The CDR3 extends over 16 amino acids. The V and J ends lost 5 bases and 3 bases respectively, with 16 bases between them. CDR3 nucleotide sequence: TGTGCCAGCAGTCCTGGACTGGGATTTTACACCGGGGAGCTGTTTTTT. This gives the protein CASSPGLGFYTGELFF.

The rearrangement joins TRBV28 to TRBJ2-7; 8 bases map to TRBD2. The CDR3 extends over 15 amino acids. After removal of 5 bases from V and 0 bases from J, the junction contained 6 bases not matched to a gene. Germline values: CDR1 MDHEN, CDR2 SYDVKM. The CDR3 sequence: CASSPGGESSYEQYF. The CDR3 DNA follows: TGTGCCAGCAGTCCCGGGGGGGAGAGCTCCTACGAGCAGTACTTC.

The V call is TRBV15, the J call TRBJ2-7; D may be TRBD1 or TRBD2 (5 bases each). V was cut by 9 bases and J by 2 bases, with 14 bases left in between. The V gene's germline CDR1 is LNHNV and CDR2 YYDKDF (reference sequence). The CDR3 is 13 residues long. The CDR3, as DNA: TGTGCCACGAGGGAAGGCAGGGCCTACGAGCAGTACTTC. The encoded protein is CATREGRAYEQYF.

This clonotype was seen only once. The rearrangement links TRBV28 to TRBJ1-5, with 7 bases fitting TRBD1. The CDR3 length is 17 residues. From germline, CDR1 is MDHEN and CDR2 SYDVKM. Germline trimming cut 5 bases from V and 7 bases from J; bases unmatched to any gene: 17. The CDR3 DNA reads TGTGCCAGCAGTGGCCGTTGGACAGGCGGGACCGTGCAGCCCCAGCATTTT. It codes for CASSGRWTGGTVQPQHF.

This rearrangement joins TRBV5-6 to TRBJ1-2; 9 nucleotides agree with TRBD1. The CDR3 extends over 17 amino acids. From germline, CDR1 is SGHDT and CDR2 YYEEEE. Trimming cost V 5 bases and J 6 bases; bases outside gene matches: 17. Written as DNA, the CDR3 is TGTGCCAGCAGATCAGAAGCCGGGACAGGGAGGAGAAATGGCTACACCTTC. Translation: CASRSEAGTGRRNGYTF.

CDR3 coding DNA: TGCGCCAGCAGCCAAGTAATCAATGAGCAGTTCTTC. It codes for CASSQVINEQFF. V usage is TRBV4-1 and J usage is TRBJ2-1; D gene uncertain. The CDR3 spans 12 residues. Trimming cost V 1 base and J 6 bases, with 4 bases left between them. Germline assignment: CDR1 MGHRA and CDR2 YSYEKL.

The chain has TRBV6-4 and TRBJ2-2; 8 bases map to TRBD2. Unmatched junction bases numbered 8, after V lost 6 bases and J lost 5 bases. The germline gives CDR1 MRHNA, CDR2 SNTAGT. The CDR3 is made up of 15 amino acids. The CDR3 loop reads CASRTGLAKTGELFF. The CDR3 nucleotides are TGTGCCAGCAGAACCGGACTAGCCAAGACCGGGGAGCTGTTTTTT.

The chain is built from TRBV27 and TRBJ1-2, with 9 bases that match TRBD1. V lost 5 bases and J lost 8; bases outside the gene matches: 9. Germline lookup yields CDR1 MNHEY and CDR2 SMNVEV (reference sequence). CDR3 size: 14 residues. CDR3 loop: CASSLLQGAGGYTF. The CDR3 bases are TGTGCCAGCAGTCTTCTACAGGGGGCGGGCGGCTACACCTTC.

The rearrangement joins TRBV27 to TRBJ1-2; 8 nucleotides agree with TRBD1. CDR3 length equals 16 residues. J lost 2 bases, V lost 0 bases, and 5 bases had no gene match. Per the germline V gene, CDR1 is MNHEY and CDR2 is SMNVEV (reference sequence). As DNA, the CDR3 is TGTGCCAGCAGTTTATCCCCCAGGGGGCTCAACTATGGCTACACCTTC. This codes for CASSLSPRGLNYGYTF.

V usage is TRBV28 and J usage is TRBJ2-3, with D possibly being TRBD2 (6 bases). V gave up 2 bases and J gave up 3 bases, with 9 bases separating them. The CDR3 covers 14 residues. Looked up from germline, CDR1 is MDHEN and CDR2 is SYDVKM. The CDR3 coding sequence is TGTGCCAGCAGTTTAGTGACTAGTACAGATACGCAGTATTTT. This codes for CASSLVTSTDTQYF.

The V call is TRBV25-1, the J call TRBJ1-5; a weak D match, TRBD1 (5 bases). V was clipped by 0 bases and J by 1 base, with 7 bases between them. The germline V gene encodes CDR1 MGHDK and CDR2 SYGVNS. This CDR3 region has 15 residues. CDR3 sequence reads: CASSEYGHSNQPQHF. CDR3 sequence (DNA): TGTGCCAGCAGTGAATACGGACACAGCAATCAGCCCCAGCATTTT.

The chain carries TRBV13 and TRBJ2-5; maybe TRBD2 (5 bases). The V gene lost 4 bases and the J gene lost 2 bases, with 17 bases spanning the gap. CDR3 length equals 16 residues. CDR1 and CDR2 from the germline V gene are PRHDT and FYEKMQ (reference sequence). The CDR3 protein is CASSWKSGEIQETQYF. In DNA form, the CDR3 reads TGTGCCAGCAGCTGGAAATCCGGGGAGATACAAGAGACCCAGTACTTC.